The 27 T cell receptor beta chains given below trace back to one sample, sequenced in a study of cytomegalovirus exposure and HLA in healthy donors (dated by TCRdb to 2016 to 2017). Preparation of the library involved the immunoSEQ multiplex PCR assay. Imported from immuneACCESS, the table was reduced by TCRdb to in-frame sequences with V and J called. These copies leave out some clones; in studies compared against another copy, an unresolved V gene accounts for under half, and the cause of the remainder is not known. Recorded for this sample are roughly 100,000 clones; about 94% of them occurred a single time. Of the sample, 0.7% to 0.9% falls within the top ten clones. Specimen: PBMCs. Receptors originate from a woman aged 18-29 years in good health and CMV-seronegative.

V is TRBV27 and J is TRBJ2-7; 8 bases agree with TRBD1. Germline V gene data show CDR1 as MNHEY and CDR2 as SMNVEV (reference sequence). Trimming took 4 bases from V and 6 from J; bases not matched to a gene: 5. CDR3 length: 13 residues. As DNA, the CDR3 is TGTGCCAGCAGTTCCTTTGACAGGGGCGAGCAGTACTTC. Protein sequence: CASSSFDRGEQYF.

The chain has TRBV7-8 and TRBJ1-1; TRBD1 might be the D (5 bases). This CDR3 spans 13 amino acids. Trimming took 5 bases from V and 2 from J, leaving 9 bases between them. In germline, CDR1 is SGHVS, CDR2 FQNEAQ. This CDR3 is CASSRRTNTEAFF. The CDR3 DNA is TGTGCCAGCAGCCGTCGGACAAACACTGAAGCTTTCTTT.

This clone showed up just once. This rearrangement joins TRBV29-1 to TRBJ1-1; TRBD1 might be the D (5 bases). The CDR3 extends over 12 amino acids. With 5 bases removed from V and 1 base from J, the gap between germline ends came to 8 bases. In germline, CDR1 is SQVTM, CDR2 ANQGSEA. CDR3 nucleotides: TGCAGCGTTTTTGGGGCGAACACTGAAGCTTTCTTT. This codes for CSVFGANTEAFF.

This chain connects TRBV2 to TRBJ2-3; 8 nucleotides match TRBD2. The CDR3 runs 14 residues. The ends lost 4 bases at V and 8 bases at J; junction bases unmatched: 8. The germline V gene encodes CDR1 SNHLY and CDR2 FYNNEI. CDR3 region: CASSVSGVPVTQYF. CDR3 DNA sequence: TGTGCCAGCAGTGTTAGCGGGGTTCCGGTTACGCAGTATTTT.

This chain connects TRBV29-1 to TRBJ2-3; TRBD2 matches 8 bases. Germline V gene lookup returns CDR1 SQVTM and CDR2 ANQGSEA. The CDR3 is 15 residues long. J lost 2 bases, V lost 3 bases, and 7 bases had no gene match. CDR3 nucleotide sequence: TGCAGCGTTGATGGGACTAGACATTCCACAGATACGCAGTATTTT. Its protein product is CSVDGTRHSTDTQYF.

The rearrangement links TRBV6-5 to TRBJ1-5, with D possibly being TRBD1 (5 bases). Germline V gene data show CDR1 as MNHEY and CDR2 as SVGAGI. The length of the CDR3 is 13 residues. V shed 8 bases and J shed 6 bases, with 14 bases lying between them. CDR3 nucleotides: TGTGCCAGCGCCCGCCGGGGGGTTCAGCCCCAGCATTTT. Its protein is CASARRGVQPQHF.

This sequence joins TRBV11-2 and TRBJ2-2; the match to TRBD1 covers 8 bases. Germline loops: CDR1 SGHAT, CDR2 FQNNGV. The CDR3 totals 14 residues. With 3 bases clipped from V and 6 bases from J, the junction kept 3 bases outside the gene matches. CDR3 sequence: CASSFGQGAGELFF. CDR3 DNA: TGTGCCAGCAGCTTTGGACAGGGAGCCGGGGAGCTGTTTTTT.

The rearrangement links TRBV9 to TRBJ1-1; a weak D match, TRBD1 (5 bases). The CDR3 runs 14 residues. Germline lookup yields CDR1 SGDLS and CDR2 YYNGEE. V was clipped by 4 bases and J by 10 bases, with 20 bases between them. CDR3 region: CASSPSGAVGGAFF. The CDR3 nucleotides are TGTGCCAGCAGCCCTTCCGGGGCGGTGGGGGGAGCTTTCTTT.

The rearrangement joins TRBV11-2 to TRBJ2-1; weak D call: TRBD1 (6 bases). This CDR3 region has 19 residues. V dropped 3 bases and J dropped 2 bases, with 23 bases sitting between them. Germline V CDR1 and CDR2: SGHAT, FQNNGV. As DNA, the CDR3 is TGTGCCAGCAGCTTGAACATACCTACTAGAGGGGGACCCTACAATGAGCAGTTCTTC. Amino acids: CASSLNIPTRGGPYNEQFF. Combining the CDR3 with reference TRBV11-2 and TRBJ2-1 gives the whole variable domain EAGVAQSPRYKIIEKRQSVAFWCNPISGHATLYWYQQILGQGPKLLIQFQNNGVVDDSQLPKDRFSAERLKGVDSTLKIQPAKLEDSAVYLCASSLNIPTRGGPYNEQFFGPGTRLTVL.

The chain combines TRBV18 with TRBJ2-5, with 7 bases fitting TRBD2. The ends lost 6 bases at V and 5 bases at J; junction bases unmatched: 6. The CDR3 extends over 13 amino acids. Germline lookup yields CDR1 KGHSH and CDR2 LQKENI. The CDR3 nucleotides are TGTGCCAGCTCCCAGACTAGCCTGGAGACCCAGTACTTC. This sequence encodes CASSQTSLETQYF.

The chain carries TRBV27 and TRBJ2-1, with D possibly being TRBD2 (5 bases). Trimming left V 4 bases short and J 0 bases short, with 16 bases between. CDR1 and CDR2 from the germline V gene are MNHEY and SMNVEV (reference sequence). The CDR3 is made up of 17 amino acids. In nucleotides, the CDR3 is TGTGCCAGCAGTTCTGGACTGGAACTTAGCTCCTACAATGAGCAGTTCTTC. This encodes CASSSGLELSSYNEQFF.

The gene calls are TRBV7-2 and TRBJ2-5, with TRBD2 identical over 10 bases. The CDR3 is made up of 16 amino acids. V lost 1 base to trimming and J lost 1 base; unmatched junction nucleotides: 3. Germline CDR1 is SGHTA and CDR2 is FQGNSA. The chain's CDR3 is CASSLGLAGVQETQYF. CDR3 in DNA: TGTGCCAGCAGCTTAGGGCTAGCGGGGGTCCAAGAGACCCAGTACTTC.

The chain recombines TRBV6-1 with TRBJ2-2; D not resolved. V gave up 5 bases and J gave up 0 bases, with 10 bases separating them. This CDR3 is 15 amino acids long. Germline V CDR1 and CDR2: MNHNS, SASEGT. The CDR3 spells CASSLSTANTGELFF. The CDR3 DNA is TGTGCCAGCAGTCTGAGCACAGCGAACACCGGGGAGCTGTTTTTT.

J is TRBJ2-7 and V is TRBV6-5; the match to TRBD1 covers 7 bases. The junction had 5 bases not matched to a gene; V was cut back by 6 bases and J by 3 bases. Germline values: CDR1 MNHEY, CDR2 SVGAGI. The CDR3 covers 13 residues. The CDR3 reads CASSSGGVYEQYF. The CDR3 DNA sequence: TGTGCCAGCAGCTCAGGGGGTGTCTACGAGCAGTACTTC.

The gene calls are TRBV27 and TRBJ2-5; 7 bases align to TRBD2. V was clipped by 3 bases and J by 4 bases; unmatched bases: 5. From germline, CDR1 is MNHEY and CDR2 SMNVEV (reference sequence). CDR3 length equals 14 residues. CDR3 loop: CASSLGGEGETQYF. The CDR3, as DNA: TGTGCCAGCAGTTTGGGAGGGGAGGGAGAGACCCAGTACTTC.

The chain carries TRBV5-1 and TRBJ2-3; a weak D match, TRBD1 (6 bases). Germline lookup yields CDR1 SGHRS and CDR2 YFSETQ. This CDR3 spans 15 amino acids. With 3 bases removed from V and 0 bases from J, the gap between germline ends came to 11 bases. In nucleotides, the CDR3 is TGCGCCAGCAGCTCGCGACAGGCTAGCACAGATACGCAGTATTTT. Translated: CASSSRQASTDTQYF.

This CDR3 reads CATSKGTSGTYNEQFF. CDR3 in DNA: TGTGCCACCAGCAAAGGGACTAGCGGGACCTACAATGAGCAGTTCTTC. V and J are TRBV15 and TRBJ2-1; 13 bases line up with TRBD2. V shed 4 bases and J 2 bases; nucleotides not matched to a gene: 2. The CDR3 runs to 16 residues. In germline, CDR1 is LNHNV, CDR2 YYDKDF (reference sequence).

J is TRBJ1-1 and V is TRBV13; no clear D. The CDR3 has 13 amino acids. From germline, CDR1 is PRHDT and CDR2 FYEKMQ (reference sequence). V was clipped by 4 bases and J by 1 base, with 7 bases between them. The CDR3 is CASSSTKNTEAFF. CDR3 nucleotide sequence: TGTGCCAGCAGCTCCACAAAGAACACTGAAGCTTTCTTT.

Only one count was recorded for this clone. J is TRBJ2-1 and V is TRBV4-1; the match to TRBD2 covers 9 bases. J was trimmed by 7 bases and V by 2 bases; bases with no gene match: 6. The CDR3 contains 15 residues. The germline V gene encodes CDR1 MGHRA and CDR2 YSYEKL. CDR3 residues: CASSQIGLAGNEQFF. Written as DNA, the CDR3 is TGCGCCAGCAGCCAAATCGGGCTAGCGGGGAATGAGCAGTTCTTC.

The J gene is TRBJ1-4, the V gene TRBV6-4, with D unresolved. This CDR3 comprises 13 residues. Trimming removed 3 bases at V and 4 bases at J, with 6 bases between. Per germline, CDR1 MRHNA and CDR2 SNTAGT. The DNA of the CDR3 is TGTGCCAGCAGTGAGCAGTTTAATGAAAAACTGTTTTTT. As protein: CASSEQFNEKLFF.

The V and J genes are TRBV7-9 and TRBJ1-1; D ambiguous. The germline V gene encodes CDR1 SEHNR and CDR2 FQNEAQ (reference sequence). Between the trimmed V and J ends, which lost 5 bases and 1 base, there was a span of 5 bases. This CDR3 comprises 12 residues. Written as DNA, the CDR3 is TGTGCCAGCAGCACTGGGAACACTGAAGCTTTCTTT. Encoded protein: CASSTGNTEAFF.

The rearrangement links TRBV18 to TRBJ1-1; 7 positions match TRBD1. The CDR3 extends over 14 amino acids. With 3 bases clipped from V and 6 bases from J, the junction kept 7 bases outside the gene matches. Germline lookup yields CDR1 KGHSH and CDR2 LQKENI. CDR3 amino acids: CASSPRQGGSEAFF. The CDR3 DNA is TGTGCCAGCTCACCTCGACAGGGAGGATCTGAAGCTTTCTTT.

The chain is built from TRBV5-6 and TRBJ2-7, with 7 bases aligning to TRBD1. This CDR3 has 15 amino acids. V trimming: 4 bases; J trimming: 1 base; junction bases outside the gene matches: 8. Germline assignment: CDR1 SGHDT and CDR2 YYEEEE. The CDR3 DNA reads TGTGCCAGCAGCAATCCGGACAGGATTTCCTACGAGCAGTACTTC. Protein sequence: CASSNPDRISYEQYF.

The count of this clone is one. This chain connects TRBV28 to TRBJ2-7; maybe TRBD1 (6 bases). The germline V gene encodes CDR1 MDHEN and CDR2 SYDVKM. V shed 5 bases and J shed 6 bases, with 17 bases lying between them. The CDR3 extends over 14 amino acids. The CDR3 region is CASSKPGTTSEQYF. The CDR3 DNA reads TGTGCCAGCAGTAAACCCGGGACAACGTCCGAGCAGTACTTC.

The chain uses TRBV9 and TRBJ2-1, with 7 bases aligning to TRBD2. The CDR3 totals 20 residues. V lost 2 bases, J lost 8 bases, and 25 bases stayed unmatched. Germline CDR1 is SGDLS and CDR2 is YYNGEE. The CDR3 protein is CASSVGEGGGDRDIRDEQFF. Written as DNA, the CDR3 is TGTGCCAGCAGCGTGGGAGAGGGCGGGGGAGATCGCGACATAAGGGATGAGCAGTTCTTC. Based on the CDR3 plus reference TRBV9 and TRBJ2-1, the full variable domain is DSGVTQTPKHLITATGQRVTLRCSPRSGDLSVYWYQQSLDQGLQFLIQYYNGEERAKGNILERFSAQQFPDLHSELNLSSLELGDSALYFCASSVGEGGGDRDIRDEQFFGPGTRLTVL.

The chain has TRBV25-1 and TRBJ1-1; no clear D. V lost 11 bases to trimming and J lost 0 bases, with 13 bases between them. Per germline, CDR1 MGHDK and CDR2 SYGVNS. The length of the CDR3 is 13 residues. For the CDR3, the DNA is TGTGCCGCTGGGCCCTCTATGAACACTGAAGCTTTCTTT. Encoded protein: CAAGPSMNTEAFF. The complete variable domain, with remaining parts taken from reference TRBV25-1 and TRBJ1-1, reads EADIYQTPRYLVIGTGKKITLECSQTMGHDKMYWYQQDPGMELHLIHYSYGVNSTEKGDLSSESTVSRIRTEHFPLTLESARPSHTSQYLCAAGPSMNTEAFFGQGTRLTVV.

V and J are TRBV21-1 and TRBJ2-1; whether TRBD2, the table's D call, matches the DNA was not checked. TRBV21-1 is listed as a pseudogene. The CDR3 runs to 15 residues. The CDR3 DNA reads TGTGCCAGCTCTCAGGGCCGGGAGTCTTTGAATGAGCAGTTCTTC. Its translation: CASSQGRESLNEQFF.